Below, one TCR beta chain is given with its context. Its cognate antigen is unknown. These data are taken from a study of shared clonotypes between healthy human individuals. General study results and limits: Among donors, sharing of clonotypes was expected to be affected by sequencing depth. The represented genetic and exposure-history diversity was limited by the small number of donors. Naive CD4 clonotype sharing across a handful of donors was approximately 5%.

From germline, CDR1 is SGHVS and CDR2 FNYEAQ. This CDR3 is 15 amino acids long. V gave up 4 bases and J gave up 1 base; unmatched junction bases: 3. The assay was run at deep level. Clones were sequenced by immunoSEQ multiplex PCR, and TCRdb holds only the in-frame ones, with some missing. The profile covers roughly 810,000 clones, with about 96% appearing a single time and less than 0.25% taken by the ten largest. Naive CD8 cells, CD45RO-negative and positively selected for CCR7, excluded terminally differentiated effector memory CD45RA+ cells. This chain uses TRBV7-6 with TRBJ2-7; 11 nucleotides line up with TRBD2. The sample taken for sequencing was naive CD8+ T cells sorted from blood. The receptor was isolated from a man in his thirties or forties in good health. The CDR3, as DNA: TGTGCCAGCAGCTCGACTAGCGGGGTTTCCTACGAGCAGTACTTC. Encoded protein: CASSSTSGVSYEQYF.